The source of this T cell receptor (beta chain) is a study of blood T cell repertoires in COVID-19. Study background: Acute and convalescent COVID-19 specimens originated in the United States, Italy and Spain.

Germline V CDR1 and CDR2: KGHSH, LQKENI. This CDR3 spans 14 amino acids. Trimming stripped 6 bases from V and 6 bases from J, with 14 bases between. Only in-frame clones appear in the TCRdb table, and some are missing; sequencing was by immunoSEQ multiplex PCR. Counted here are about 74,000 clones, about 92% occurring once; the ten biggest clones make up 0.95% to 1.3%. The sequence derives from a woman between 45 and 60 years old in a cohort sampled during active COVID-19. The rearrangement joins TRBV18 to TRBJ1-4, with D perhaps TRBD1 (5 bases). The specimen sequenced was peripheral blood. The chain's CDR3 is CASSLEGRDEKLFF. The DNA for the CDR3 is TGTGCCAGCTCGCTCGAGGGGAGGGATGAAAAACTGTTTTTT.